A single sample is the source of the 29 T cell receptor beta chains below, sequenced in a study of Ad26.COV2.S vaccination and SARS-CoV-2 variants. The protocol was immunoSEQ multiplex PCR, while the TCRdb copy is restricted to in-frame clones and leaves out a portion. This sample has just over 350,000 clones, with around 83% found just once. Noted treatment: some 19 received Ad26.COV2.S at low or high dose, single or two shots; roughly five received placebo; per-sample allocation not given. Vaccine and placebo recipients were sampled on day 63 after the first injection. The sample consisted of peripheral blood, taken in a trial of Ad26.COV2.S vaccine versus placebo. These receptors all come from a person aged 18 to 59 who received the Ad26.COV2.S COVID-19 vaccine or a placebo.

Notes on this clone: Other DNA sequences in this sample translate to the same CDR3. CDR3 sequence: CASSEGGGQETQYF. CDR3 DNA: TGTGCCAGCAGTGAGGGGGGGGGACAAGAGACCCAGTACTTC. The chain is built from TRBV25-1 and TRBJ2-5, with 7 bases identical to TRBD2. The germline gives CDR1 MGHDK, CDR2 SYGVNS. J gave up 2 bases and V 3 bases, and 3 bases lay outside the gene matches. The CDR3 totals 14 residues.

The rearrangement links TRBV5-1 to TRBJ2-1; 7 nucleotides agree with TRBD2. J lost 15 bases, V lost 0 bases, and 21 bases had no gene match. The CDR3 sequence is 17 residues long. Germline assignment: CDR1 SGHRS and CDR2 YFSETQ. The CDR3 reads CASSLAGGSPKLTARFF. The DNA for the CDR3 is TGCGCCAGCAGCTTGGCCGGGGGGTCTCCAAAACTCACAGCGCGGTTCTTC.

The CDR3 bases are TGTGCCAGCAGCCAAGAGTATATGGAGCGTGGTGAGCAGTTCTTC. It encodes CASSQEYMERGEQFF. The genes are TRBV14 and TRBJ2-1; D is uncertain. Germline assignment: CDR1 SGHDN and CDR2 FVKESK. This CDR3 has 15 residues. V lost 0 bases, J lost 9 bases, and 15 bases lay in between.

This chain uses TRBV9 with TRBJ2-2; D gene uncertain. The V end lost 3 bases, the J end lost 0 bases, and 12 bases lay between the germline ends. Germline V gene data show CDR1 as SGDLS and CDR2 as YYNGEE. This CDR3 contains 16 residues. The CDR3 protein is CASSAQVLSNTGELFF. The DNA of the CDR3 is TGTGCCAGCAGCGCCCAGGTTCTGTCGAACACCGGGGAGCTGTTTTTT. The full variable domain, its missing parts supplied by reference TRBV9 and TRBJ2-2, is DSGVTQTPKHLITATGQRVTLRCSPRSGDLSVYWYQQSLDQGLQFLIQYYNGEERAKGNILERFSAQQFPDLHSELNLSSLELGDSALYFCASSAQVLSNTGELFFGEGSRLTVL.

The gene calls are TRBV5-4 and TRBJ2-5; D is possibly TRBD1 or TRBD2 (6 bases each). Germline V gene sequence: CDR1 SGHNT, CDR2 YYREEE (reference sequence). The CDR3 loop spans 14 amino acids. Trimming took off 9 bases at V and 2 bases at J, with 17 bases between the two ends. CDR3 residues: CATSIGGRQETQYF. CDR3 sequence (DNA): TGTGCCACCTCCATCGGGGGCCGTCAAGAGACCCAGTACTTC.

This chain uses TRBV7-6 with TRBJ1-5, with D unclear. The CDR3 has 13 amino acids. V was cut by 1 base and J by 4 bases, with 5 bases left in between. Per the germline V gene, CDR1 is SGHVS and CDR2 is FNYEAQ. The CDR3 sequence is CASSLGQNQPQHF. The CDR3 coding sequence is TGTGCCAGCAGCTTAGGGCAAAATCAGCCCCAGCATTTT. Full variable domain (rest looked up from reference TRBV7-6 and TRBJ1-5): GAGVSQSPRYKVTKRGQDVALRCDPISGHVSLYWYRQALGQGPEFLTYFNYEAQQDKSGLPNDRFSAERPEGSISTLTIQRTEQRDSAMYRCASSLGQNQPQHFGDGTRLSIL.

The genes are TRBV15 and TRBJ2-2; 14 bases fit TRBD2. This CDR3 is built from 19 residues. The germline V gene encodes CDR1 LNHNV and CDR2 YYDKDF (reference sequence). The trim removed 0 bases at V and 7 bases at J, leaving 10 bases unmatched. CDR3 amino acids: CATSRDTGLAGGRGGELFF. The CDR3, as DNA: TGTGCCACCAGCAGAGATACCGGACTAGCGGGAGGAAGAGGCGGGGAGCTGTTTTTT.

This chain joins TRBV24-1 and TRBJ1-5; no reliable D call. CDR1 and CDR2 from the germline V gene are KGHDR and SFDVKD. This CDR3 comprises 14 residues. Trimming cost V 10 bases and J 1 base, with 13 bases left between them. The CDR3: CATGAFGSNQPQHF. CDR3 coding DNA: TGTGCCACGGGCGCCTTTGGGAGCAATCAGCCCCAGCATTTT.

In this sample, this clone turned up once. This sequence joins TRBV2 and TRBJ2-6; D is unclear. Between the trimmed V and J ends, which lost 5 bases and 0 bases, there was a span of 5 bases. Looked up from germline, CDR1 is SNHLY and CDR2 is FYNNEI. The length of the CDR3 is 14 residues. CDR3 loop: CASSTASGANVLTF. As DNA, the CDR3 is TGTGCCAGCAGTACGGCCTCTGGGGCCAACGTCCTGACTTTC.

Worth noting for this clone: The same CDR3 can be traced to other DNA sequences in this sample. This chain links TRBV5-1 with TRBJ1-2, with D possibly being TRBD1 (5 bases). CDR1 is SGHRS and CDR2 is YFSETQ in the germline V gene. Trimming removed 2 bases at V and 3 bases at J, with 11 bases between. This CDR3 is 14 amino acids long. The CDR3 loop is CASSLGQGDYGYTF. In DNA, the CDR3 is TGCGCCAGCAGCTTAGGGCAGGGAGACTATGGCTACACCTTC.

CDR3 amino acids: CASSPIGGDNQPQHF. The DNA of the CDR3 is TGTGCCAGCTCACCAATAGGAGGGGACAATCAGCCCCAGCATTTT. This chain connects TRBV18 to TRBJ1-5; TRBD1 is a possible D gene (5 bases). Germline V lookup: CDR1 KGHSH, CDR2 LQKENI. CDR3 length: 15 amino acids. V was pared by 2 bases and J by 3 bases, with 11 bases between.

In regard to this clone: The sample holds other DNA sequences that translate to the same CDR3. The CDR3: CASSVEGFSGNTIYF. CDR3 DNA sequence: TGTGCCAGCAGCGTAGAAGGGTTCTCTGGAAACACCATATATTTT. The chain is built from TRBV9 and TRBJ1-3; D uncertain. The CDR3 runs to 15 residues. The V end was cut by 0 bases, the J end by 0 bases, with 7 bases between. Germline V CDR1 and CDR2: SGDLS, YYNGEE.

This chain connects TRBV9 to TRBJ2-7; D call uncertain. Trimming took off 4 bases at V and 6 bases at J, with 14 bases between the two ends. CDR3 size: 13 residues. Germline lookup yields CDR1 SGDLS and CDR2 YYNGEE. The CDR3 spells CASSPLWASEQYF. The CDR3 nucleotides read TGTGCCAGCAGCCCCCTGTGGGCCTCCGAGCAGTACTTC. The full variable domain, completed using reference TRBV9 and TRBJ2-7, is DSGVTQTPKHLITATGQRVTLRCSPRSGDLSVYWYQQSLDQGLQFLIQYYNGEERAKGNILERFSAQQFPDLHSELNLSSLELGDSALYFCASSPLWASEQYFGPGTRLTVT.

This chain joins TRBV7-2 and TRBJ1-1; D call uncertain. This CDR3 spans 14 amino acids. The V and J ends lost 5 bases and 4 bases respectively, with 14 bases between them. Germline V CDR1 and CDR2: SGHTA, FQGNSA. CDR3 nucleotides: TGTGCCAGCAGCCCGACCGCAGGCGGCACTGAAGCTTTCTTT. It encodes CASSPTAGGTEAFF. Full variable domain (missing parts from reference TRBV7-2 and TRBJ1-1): GAGVSQSPSNKVTEKGKDVELRCDPISGHTALYWYRQSLGQGLEFLIYFQGNSAPDKSGLPSDRFSAERTGGSVSTLTIQRTQQEDSAVYLCASSPTAGGTEAFFGQGTRLTVV.

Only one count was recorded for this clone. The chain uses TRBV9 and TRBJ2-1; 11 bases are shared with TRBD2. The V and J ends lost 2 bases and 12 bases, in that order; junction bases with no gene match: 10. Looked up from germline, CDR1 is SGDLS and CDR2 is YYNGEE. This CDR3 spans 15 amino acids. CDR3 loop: CASSVEPGLAVGQFF. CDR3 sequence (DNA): TGTGCCAGCAGCGTCGAACCGGGACTAGCGGTAGGGCAGTTCTTC.

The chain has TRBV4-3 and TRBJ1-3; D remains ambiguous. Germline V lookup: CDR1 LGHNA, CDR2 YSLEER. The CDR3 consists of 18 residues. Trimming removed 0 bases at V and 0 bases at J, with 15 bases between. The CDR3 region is CASSQDLIGEDSGNTIYF. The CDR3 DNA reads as TGCGCCAGCAGCCAAGATTTAATCGGGGAGGACTCTGGAAACACCATATATTTT.

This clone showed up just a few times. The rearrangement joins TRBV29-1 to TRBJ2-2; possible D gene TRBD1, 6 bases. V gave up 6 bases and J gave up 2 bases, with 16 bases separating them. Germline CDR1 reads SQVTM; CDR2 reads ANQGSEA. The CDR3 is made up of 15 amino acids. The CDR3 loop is CSVMQGSLNTGELFF. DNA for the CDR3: TGCAGCGTGATGCAGGGGTCGTTAAACACCGGGGAGCTGTTTTTT.

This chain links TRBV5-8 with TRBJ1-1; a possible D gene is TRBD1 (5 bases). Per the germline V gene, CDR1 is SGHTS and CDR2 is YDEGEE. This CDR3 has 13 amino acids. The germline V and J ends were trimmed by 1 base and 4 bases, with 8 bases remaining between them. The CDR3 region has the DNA TGTGCCAGCAGCTTGCAGGGTTCCACTGAAGCTTTCTTT. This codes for CASSLQGSTEAFF.

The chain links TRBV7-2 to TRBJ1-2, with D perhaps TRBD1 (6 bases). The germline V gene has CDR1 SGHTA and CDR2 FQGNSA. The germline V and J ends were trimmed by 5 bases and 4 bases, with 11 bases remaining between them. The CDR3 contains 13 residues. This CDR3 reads CASSQTGFYGYTF. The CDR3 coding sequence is TGTGCCAGCAGCCAAACAGGGTTCTATGGCTACACCTTC.

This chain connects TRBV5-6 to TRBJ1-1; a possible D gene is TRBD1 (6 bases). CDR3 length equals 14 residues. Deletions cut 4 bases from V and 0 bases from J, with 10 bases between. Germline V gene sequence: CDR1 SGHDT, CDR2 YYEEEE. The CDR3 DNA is TGTGCCAGCAGCGGGGACACGATGAACACTGAAGCTTTCTTT. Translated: CASSGDTMNTEAFF.

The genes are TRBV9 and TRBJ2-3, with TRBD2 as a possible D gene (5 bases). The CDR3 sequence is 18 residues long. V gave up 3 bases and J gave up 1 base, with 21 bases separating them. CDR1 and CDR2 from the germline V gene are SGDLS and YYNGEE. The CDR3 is CASSAPPRGSIGTDTQYF. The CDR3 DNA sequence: TGTGCCAGCAGCGCCCCCCCCCGGGGTAGCATAGGCACAGATACGCAGTATTTT.

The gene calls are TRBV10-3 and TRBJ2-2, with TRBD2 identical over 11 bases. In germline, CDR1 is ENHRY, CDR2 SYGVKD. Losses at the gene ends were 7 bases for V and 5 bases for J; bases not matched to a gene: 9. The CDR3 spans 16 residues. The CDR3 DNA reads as TGTGCCATCAAGAGTAGCGGGGGGGCTGAGACCGGGGAGCTGTTTTTT. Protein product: CAIKSSGGAETGELFF.

CDR3 amino acids: CASSRTRGGWNEQFF. CDR3 sequence (DNA): TGTGCCAGCAGCAGGACTAGGGGGGGCTGGAATGAGCAGTTCTTC. This chain uses TRBV5-4 with TRBJ2-1; D is perhaps TRBD2 (7 bases). Trimming stripped 4 bases from V and 7 bases from J, with 18 bases between. There are 15 residues in the CDR3. Germline CDR1 reads SGHNT; CDR2 reads YYREEE (reference sequence).

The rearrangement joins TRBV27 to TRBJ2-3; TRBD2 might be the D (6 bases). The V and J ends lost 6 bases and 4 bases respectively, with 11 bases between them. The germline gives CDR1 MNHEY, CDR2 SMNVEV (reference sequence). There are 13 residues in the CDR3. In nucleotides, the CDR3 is TGTGCCAGCAGGGAGGGCGGGTCAGATACGCAGTATTTT. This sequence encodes CASREGGSDTQYF.

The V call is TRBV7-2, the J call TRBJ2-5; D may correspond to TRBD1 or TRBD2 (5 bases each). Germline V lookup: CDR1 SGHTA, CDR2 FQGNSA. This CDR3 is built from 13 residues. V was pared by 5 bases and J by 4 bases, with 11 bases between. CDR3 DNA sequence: TGTGCCAGCAGCGTAGGGGAGATAGAGACCCAGTACTTC. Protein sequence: CASSVGEIETQYF.

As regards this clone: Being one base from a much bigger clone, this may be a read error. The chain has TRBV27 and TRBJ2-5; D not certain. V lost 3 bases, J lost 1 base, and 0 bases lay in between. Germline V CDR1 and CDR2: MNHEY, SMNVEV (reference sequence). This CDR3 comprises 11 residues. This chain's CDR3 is CASSFQETQYF. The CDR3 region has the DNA TGTGCCAGCAGTTTCCAAGAGACCCAGTACTTC.

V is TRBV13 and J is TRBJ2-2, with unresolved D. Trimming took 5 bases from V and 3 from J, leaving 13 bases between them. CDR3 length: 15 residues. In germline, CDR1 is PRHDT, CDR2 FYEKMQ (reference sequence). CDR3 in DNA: TGTGCCAGCAGCCCCCTGGGGTTACACACCGGGGAGCTGTTTTTT. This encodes CASSPLGLHTGELFF.

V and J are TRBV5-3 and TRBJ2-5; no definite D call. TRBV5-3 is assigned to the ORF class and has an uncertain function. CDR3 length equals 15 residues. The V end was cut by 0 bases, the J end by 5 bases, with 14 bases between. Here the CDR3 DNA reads TGTGCCAGAAGCTTGGGACCTTTATTCGGGGAGACCCAGTACTTC. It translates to CARSLGPLFGETQYF.

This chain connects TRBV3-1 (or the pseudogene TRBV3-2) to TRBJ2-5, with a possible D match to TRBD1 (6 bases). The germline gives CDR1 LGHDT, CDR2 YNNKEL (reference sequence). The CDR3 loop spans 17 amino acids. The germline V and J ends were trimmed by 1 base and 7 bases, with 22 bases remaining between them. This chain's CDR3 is CASSQARREGLGATQYF. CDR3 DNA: TGTGCCAGCAGCCAAGCTCGCAGGGAAGGGCTGGGGGCGACCCAGTACTTC.